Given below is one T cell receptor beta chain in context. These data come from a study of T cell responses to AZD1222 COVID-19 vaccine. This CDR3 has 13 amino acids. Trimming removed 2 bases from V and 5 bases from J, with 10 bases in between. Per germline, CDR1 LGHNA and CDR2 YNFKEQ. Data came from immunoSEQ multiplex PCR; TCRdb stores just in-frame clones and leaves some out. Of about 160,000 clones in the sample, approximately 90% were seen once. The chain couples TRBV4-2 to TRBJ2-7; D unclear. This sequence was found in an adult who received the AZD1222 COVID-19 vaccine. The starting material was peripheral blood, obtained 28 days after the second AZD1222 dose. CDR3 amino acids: CASSQNRFDEQYF. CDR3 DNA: TGTGCCAGCAGCCAAAATCGGTTTGACGAGCAGTACTTC.